What follows are 14 T cell receptor beta chains derived from one specimen sequenced in a study of T-cell memory formation after mild COVID-19. Using its own MiXCR run on the 5' RACE reads, TCRdb lists one record per CDR3 protein. The repertoire has about 360,000 distinct CDR3 sequences, 13% to 15% of them found once; the top ten carry approximately 20%. Sequencing used PBMCs or a T cell subset sorted from them (not recorded which). These receptors all come from a man aged 18 to 29 who had mild COVID-19 (a few samples of this study predate the infection). Cell type and time point are not known.

The rearrangement uses TRBV5-1 and TRBJ2-7; possible D gene TRBD2, 5 bases. The CDR3 spans 14 residues. Germline values: CDR1 SGHRS, CDR2 YFSETQ. Trimming took 1 base from V and 4 from J, leaving 12 bases between them. CDR3 in amino acids: CASSLNGGGYEQYV. In DNA, the CDR3 is TGCGCCAGCAGCTTGAACGGCGGAGGTTACGAGCAGTACGTC.

In nucleotides, the CDR3 is TGTGCCAGCAGCCCCCTCGACAGGGAGCTCTTTGCCGGGGAGCTGTTTTTT. It translates to CASSPLDRELFAGELFF. The chain combines TRBV3-1 with TRBJ2-2, with TRBD1 matching over 7 bases. CDR1 is LGHDT, CDR2 YNNKEL, per germline (reference sequence). V trimming: 4 bases; J trimming: 6 bases; junction bases outside the gene matches: 14. CDR3 length: 17 amino acids.

The chain combines TRBV10-3 with TRBJ1-4; D is undetermined. Germline V gene sequence: CDR1 ENHRY, CDR2 SYGVKD. This CDR3 spans 15 amino acids. V lost 6 bases and J lost 8, with 19 bases in between. The CDR3 coding sequence is TGTGCCATCAGCCCTTCACCGGACCTAGAGGAAAAACTGTTTTTT. It is translated as CAISPSPDLEEKLFF.

In this sample, this clonotype turned up many times. The chain joins TRBV7-2 to TRBJ1-5; no firm D call. V lost 6 bases, J lost 6 bases, and 18 bases lay in between. Germline CDR1 is SGHTA and CDR2 is FQGNSA. The CDR3 loop spans 15 amino acids. The CDR3 loop is CASRLLSGGPQPQHF. Written as DNA, the CDR3 is TGTGCCAGCAGGCTACTTTCAGGAGGGCCTCAGCCCCAGCATTTT.

This clonotype came up many times. The chain joins TRBV12-3 or TRBV12-4 to TRBJ1-6; D uncertain. Trimming removed 11 bases from V and 0 bases from J, with 20 bases in between. The CDR3 length is 17 residues. CDR3 nucleotides: TGTGCCTCTAGACACCAAATACAACCCTCCTATAATTCACCCCTCCACTTT. It specifies CASRHQIQPSYNSPLHF.

The genes are TRBV12-3 or TRBV12-4 and TRBJ2-7, with D uncertain. V was trimmed by 6 bases and J by 3 bases, leaving 15 bases between them. The CDR3 covers 14 residues. CDR3 region: CASRIQDGLYEQYF. In nucleotides, the CDR3 is TGTGCCAGCAGGATCCAGGACGGCCTCTACGAGCAGTACTTC.

This clonotype was detected ten times or more. The chain employs TRBV6-6 and TRBJ2-5, with D maybe TRBD1 (5 bases). The CDR3 loop spans 14 amino acids. Germline CDR1 and CDR2: MNHNY and SVGAGI (reference sequence). V shed 2 bases and J shed 5 bases, with 12 bases lying between them. The CDR3 DNA is TGTGCCAGCAGTTACAATGGGGCCAGGGAGACCCAGTACTTC. This translates into CASSYNGARETQYF.

In this sample, this clonotype turned up many times. The rearrangement joins TRBV7-3 to TRBJ2-2; 8 positions agree with TRBD2. CDR1 SGHTA and CDR2 FQGTGA come from the germline V gene. V shed 5 bases, J shed 4 bases, and the junction held 3 bases outside the gene matches. The CDR3 has 14 amino acids. Here the CDR3 DNA reads TGTGCCAGCAGCCTAGGGACTAGCACCGGGGAGCTGTTTTTT. This encodes CASSLGTSTGELFF. Variable domain in full (rest from reference TRBV7-3 and TRBJ2-2): GAGVSQTPSNKVTEKGKYVELRCDPISGHTALYWYRQSLGQGPEFLIYFQGTGAADDSGLPNDRFFAVRPEGSVSTLKIQRTERGDSAVYLCASSLGTSTGELFFGEGSRLTVL.

The gene calls are TRBV12-3 or TRBV12-4 and TRBJ2-7; 9 bases are a match to TRBD2. The CDR3 covers 17 residues. Unmatched junction bases numbered 15, after V lost 6 bases and J lost 3 bases. CDR3 residues: CASSPGPQRGAIYEQYF. CDR3 DNA sequence: TGTGCCAGCAGCCCCGGGCCCCAGCGGGGGGCCATCTACGAGCAGTACTTC.

The rearrangement joins TRBV6-5 to TRBJ2-3; 9 nucleotides agree with TRBD2. This CDR3 spans 15 amino acids. CDR1 is MNHEY, CDR2 SVGAGI, per germline. The V gene end was trimmed by 5 bases and the J gene end by 2 bases; junction bases not matched to a gene: 5. The CDR3: CASSPAGGITDTQYF. CDR3 coding DNA: TGTGCCAGCAGTCCAGCGGGGGGCATCACAGATACGCAGTATTTT.

The rearrangement links TRBV7-9 to TRBJ1-1; D is unresolved. The germline V gene encodes CDR1 SEHNR and CDR2 FQNEAQ (reference sequence). The CDR3 is 14 residues long. Trimming left V 3 bases short and J 2 bases short, with 10 bases between. CDR3 amino acids: CASSFSSGNTEAFF. CDR3 DNA: TGTGCCAGCAGCTTTTCCTCGGGTAACACTGAAGCTTTCTTT.

The CDR3: CASSGGGPQHF. CDR3 DNA: TGTGCCAGCAGCGGCGGGGGTCCCCAGCATTTT. This chain links TRBV7-9 with TRBJ1-5; possible D gene TRBD1, 5 bases. The germline V gene encodes CDR1 SEHNR and CDR2 FQNEAQ (reference sequence). The CDR3 extends over 11 amino acids. V gave up 5 bases and J gave up 10 bases, with 9 bases separating them.

This rearrangement joins TRBV7-6 to TRBJ1-3, with D hard to call. Per the germline V gene, CDR1 is SGHVS and CDR2 is FNYEAQ. The CDR3 is 15 residues long. V was shortened by 0 bases and J by 0 bases, with 6 bases between the two germline ends. The CDR3 nucleotides are TGTGCCAGCAGCTTAGCAGGCAGCTCTGGAAACACCATATATTTT. Translation gives CASSLAGSSGNTIYF.

This clonotype was observed a handful of times. V gene TRBV7-3 combines with J gene TRBJ2-5; D not resolved. CDR3 size: 15 residues. The V and J ends lost 0 bases and 5 bases respectively, with 13 bases between them. The germline V gene has CDR1 SGHTA and CDR2 FQGTGA. The CDR3 DNA is TGTGCCAGCAGCTTAACGGCCTCCCTGGGGGAGACCCAGTACTTC. It codes for CASSLTASLGETQYF.